Listed below are T cell receptor beta chains from one sample, sequenced in a study of glioma-infiltrating T cells. Using its own MiXCR run on the multiplex PCR reads, TCRdb lists one record per CDR3 protein. The data contain about 180,000 distinct CDR3 sequences, around 40% of them seen just once; the ten biggest clones take up about 5.2%. The sequenced material came from glioma tissue, nonneoplastic brain tissue, or PBMCs (not recorded which). Source of these receptors: a human donor with low-grade glioma or glioblastoma, undergoing nonglioma brain surgery, or in good health (not recorded which). CDR3s include the opening cysteine and the closing phenylalanine or tryptophan. The order of the fields is clone size, V gene, D gene, J gene, CDR3 DNA, CDR3 protein. A D gene is named only where the DNA matches it firmly. Not all rows give a size; the values are once, few, many and, for expanded clones, a class.

size: .
V: TRBV27
D: .
J: TRBJ1-2
DNA: TGTGACAGCAGTTTAGGCGTGAACTATGGCTACAACTTC
CDR3: CDSSLGVNYGYNF

size: medium-sized
V: TRBV20-1
D: TRBD2
J: TRBJ2-7
DNA: TGCAGTGCTCGACGGACTAGCGTCTACGAGCAGTACTTC
CDR3: CSARRTSVYEQYF

size: few
V: TRBV20-1
D: .
J: TRBJ2-6
DNA: TGCAGTGCTAGTTTAACAGGCACCGGGGCCAACGTCCTGACTTTC
CDR3: CSASLTGTGANVLTF

size: many
V: TRBV7-2
D: .
J: TRBJ2-7
DNA: TGTGCCAGCAGCTTAACCTCAGGCGGGCCATGGTACTTC
CDR3: CASSLTSGGPWYF

size: many
V: TRBV20-1
D: TRBD1
J: TRBJ2-7
DNA: TGCAGTGGGGTGCGGACAGGGTCTGTCTACGAGCAGTACTTC
CDR3: CSGVRTGSVYEQYF

size: .
V: TRBV15
D: .
J: TRBJ2-7
DNA: TGTGCCACCAGCAGAGATGCTGCCCGGCGGGAACTAGTCACCTACGAGCAGTACTTC
CDR3: CATSRDAARRELVTYEQYF

size: many
V: TRBV20-1
D: .
J: TRBJ2-5
DNA: TGCAGTGCTAGCGCGCCGGTGGGCCGCCAAGAGACCCAGTACTTC
CDR3: CSASAPVGRQETQYF

size: few
V: TRBV19
D: .
J: TRBJ1-3
DNA: TGTGCCAGTAGTATGGATTGGAGAATCTCTGGAAACACCATATATTTT
CDR3: CASSMDWRISGNTIYF

size: .
V: TRBV3-1
D: .
J: TRBJ2-2
DNA: TGTGCCAGCAGCCAAGATCGTGGGGAGCTGTTTTTT
CDR3: CASSQDRGELFF

size: few
V: TRBV5-1
D: .
J: TRBJ1-5
DNA: TGCGCCAGCAGACAGGATAGTTATAGCAATCAGCCCCAGCATTTT
CDR3: CASRQDSYSNQPQHF

size: many
V: TRBV20-1
D: TRBD2
J: TRBJ2-7
DNA: TGCAGTGCTGAGCGAAAACTCAGCGGGAGGGCCGGTGAGCAGTACTTC
CDR3: CSAERKLSGRAGEQYF